This T cell receptor (beta chain) was documented in a study of control samples from healthy donors and cancer patients. Clones were read by immunoSEQ multiplex PCR, and TCRdb kept only the in-frame ones, dropping some. The sample contains about 130,000 clones, roughly 84% of which appear only once. CDR1 is SGHRS, CDR2 YFSETQ, per germline. This CDR3 is 14 amino acids long. V trimming: 4 bases; J trimming: 1 base; junction bases outside the gene matches: 5. This TCR came from a man between 18 and 35 years old in good health. Sequencing was carried out using blood. The rearrangement uses TRBV5-1 and TRBJ2-7; 7 nucleotides agree with TRBD1. The CDR3 bases are TGCGCCAGCAGCCGCAGGGACAGTTCCTACGAGCAGTACTTC. It translates to CASSRRDSSYEQYF.